The 25 T cell receptor beta chains below come from one sample, sequenced in a study of vaccination effects on CD4 cells after COVID-19. Subsequent to 10 days of culture, CD4+ T cells were isolated. No antigens are known for them. Profiling relied on immunoSEQ multiplex PCR, and the TCRdb table lists in-frame clones only, not all of them. The repertoire has 45,000 to 60,000 clones, 76% of them found once; the top ten carry approximately 10%. Sequencing used CD4+ T cells from PBMCs cultured without peptide, obtained before COVID-19 vaccination. Source of these receptors: a human donor who had a prior SARS-CoV-2 infection.

This chain connects TRBV5-1 to TRBJ2-2; the D call may be TRBD1 or TRBD2 (5 bases each). The CDR3 consists of 14 residues. The V gene's germline CDR1 is SGHRS and CDR2 YFSETQ. V gave up 4 bases and J gave up 5 bases, with 12 bases separating them. This CDR3 reads CASSPSGATGELFF. In DNA form, the CDR3 reads TGCGCCAGCAGCCCCTCCGGGGCTACCGGGGAGCTGTTTTTT. Full variable domain (outside the CDR3, taken from reference TRBV5-1 and TRBJ2-2): KAGVTQTPRYLIKTRGQQVTLSCSPISGHRSVSWYQQTPGQGLQFLFEYFSETQRNKGNFPGRFSGRQFSNSRSEMNVSTLELGDSALYLCASSPSGATGELFFGEGSRLTVL.

This chain joins TRBV7-2 and TRBJ2-1; 7 bases agree with TRBD2. The J segment lost 2 bases and the V segment lost 4 bases, leaving 2 bases of the junction unmatched. Germline V gives CDR1 SGHTA, CDR2 FQGNSA. The CDR3 runs 14 residues. CDR3 DNA sequence: TGTGCCAGCAGCTCGACTAGCCCCTACAATGAGCAGTTCTTC. Its protein product is CASSSTSPYNEQFF.

This clone was seen only once. The J gene is TRBJ2-7, the V gene TRBV3-1 (or the pseudogene TRBV3-2); 7 bases align to TRBD2. This CDR3 spans 13 amino acids. Germline loops: CDR1 LGHDT, CDR2 YNNKEL (reference sequence). J was trimmed by 6 bases and V by 2 bases; bases with no gene match: 4. The CDR3 coding sequence is TGTGCCAGCAGCCAACGGGAGGAGGCCGAGCAGTACTTC. It specifies CASSQREEAEQYF.

V gene TRBV2 combines with J gene TRBJ2-3; 8 nucleotides align to TRBD1. V was clipped by 3 bases and J by 1 base; unmatched bases: 0. The V gene's germline CDR1 is SNHLY and CDR2 FYNNEI. The CDR3 runs to 14 residues. The CDR3 loop is CASSDRGRTDTQYF. For the CDR3, the DNA is TGTGCCAGCAGTGACAGGGGGCGCACAGATACGCAGTATTTT.

This clone was counted a few times. J is TRBJ2-1 and V is TRBV9; 8 nucleotides agree with TRBD1. The V gene end was trimmed by 0 bases and the J gene end by 3 bases; junction bases not matched to a gene: 5. Germline CDR1 SGDLS, CDR2 YYNGEE. The CDR3 spans 16 residues. CDR3 nucleotide sequence: TGTGCCAGCAGCGTAGGGACAGGGCAGCACTACAATGAGCAGTTCTTC. It is translated as CASSVGTGQHYNEQFF.

The chain employs TRBV3-1 (or the pseudogene TRBV3-2) and TRBJ2-7; 8 bases are shared with TRBD1. CDR1 and CDR2 from the germline V gene are LGHDT and YNNKEL (reference sequence). V trimming: 3 bases; J trimming: 4 bases; junction bases outside the gene matches: 5. This CDR3 comprises 14 residues. The CDR3: CASSQRTGPYEQYF. The DNA for the CDR3 is TGTGCCAGCAGCCAGAGGACAGGGCCGTACGAGCAGTACTTC.

The chain joins TRBV12-3 or TRBV12-4 to TRBJ2-7, with 10 bases that match TRBD1. Trimming at V came to 5 bases and at J to 4 bases, leaving 2 bases not matched to a gene. CDR3 length: 13 amino acids. In DNA, the CDR3 is TGTGCCAGCAGTGGGGGACAGGGGTACGAGCAGTACTTC. This translates into CASSGGQGYEQYF.

V is TRBV7-3 and J is TRBJ2-3; D is unresolved. Germline V gene sequence: CDR1 SGHTA, CDR2 FQGTGA. With 5 bases removed from V and 0 bases from J, the gap between germline ends came to 18 bases. This CDR3 region has 17 residues. Here the CDR3 DNA reads TGTGCCAGCAGCCTCTATGGTCCCGGGTCTAGCACAGATACGCAGTATTTT. It is translated as CASSLYGPGSSTDTQYF.

V gene TRBV21-1 combines with J gene TRBJ1-6; TRBD1, the table's D call, lacks a check against the DNA. TRBV21-1 represents a pseudogene. This CDR3 has 15 amino acids. CDR3 DNA sequence: TGTGCCAGCAAGTTTAGACAGCACGCACCTTCAGCCCTCCACTTT. Encoded protein: CASKFRQHAPSALHF.

The V gene is TRBV10-3, the J gene TRBJ2-7, with 10 bases identical to TRBD2. Germline values: CDR1 ENHRY, CDR2 SYGVKD. The CDR3 is 17 residues long. Losses at the gene ends were 6 bases for V and 4 bases for J; bases not matched to a gene: 15. CDR3 residues: CAIRAASGSSTIYEQYF. Written as DNA, the CDR3 is TGTGCCATCAGAGCCGCTAGCGGGAGTTCGACGATTTACGAGCAGTACTTC.

This clone has a handful of counts. CDR3 sequence reads: CASSLNKGHEQFF. CDR3 sequence (DNA): TGTGCCAGCAGTTTAAATAAGGGCCATGAGCAGTTCTTC. The rearrangement links TRBV28 to TRBJ2-1; D remains unclear. Between the trimmed V and J ends, which lost 2 bases and 8 bases, there was a span of 10 bases. The CDR3 sequence is 13 residues long. Germline V gene lookup returns CDR1 MDHEN and CDR2 SYDVKM.

V is TRBV19 and J is TRBJ2-4, with TRBD1 as a possible D gene (5 bases). In germline, CDR1 is LNHDA, CDR2 SQIVND (reference sequence). This CDR3 spans 13 amino acids. Trimming stripped 3 bases from V and 4 bases from J, with 7 bases between. The CDR3 protein is CASSIGQKNIQYF. CDR3 DNA sequence: TGTGCCAGTAGTATCGGACAAAAAAACATTCAGTACTTC.

J is TRBJ1-2 and V is TRBV28; 8 positions agree with TRBD1. J was trimmed by 3 bases and V by 4 bases; bases with no gene match: 7. The CDR3 sequence is 15 residues long. CDR1 is MDHEN, CDR2 SYDVKM, per germline. The CDR3 spells CASSYAGGGDYGYTF. In DNA, the CDR3 is TGTGCCAGCAGTTACGCAGGGGGCGGCGACTATGGCTACACCTTC.

This rearrangement joins TRBV2 to TRBJ2-6, with 7 bases aligning to TRBD1. The V gene end was trimmed by 7 bases and the J gene end by 0 bases; junction bases not matched to a gene: 3. Germline V gene sequence: CDR1 SNHLY, CDR2 FYNNEI. This CDR3 has 15 amino acids. As DNA, the CDR3 is TGTGCCAGCAATACAGGGGCCTCTGGGGCCAACGTCCTGACTTTC. Amino acids: CASNTGASGANVLTF.

The chain employs TRBV18 and TRBJ2-7; D is ambiguous. The CDR3 extends over 16 amino acids. Looked up from germline, CDR1 is KGHSH and CDR2 is LQKENI. V was cut by 3 bases and J by 2 bases, with 17 bases left in between. The CDR3 DNA sequence: TGTGCCAGCTCACCCTTAGTACCGCGGACCACCTACGAGCAGTACTTC. It encodes CASSPLVPRTTYEQYF.

CDR3 sequence: CASSQDGGIVGTQYF. CDR3 nucleotides: TGTGCCAGCAGCCAAGACGGCGGGATCGTGGGGACCCAGTACTTC. The chain combines TRBV3-1 (or the pseudogene TRBV3-2) with TRBJ2-5; D may be TRBD2 (6 bases). The V gene lost 0 bases and the J gene lost 7 bases, with 15 bases spanning the gap. Germline lookup yields CDR1 LGHDT and CDR2 YNNKEL (reference sequence). CDR3 size: 15 residues.

V is TRBV5-4 and J is TRBJ1-4, with 9 positions matching TRBD1. With 2 bases clipped from V and 8 bases from J, the junction kept 1 base outside the gene matches. Germline V gene lookup returns CDR1 SGHNT and CDR2 YYREEE (reference sequence). The CDR3 totals 13 residues. CDR3 region: CASSFDRGEKLFF. CDR3 nucleotide sequence: TGTGCCAGCAGCTTCGACAGGGGGGAAAAACTGTTTTTT.

The chain has TRBV7-2 and TRBJ2-1; D is undetermined. V gave up 1 base and J gave up 2 bases, with 6 bases separating them. Germline-derived CDR1 and CDR2 are SGHTA and FQGNSA. CDR3 length: 14 residues. This chain's CDR3 is CASSLGFAYNEQFF. The CDR3 DNA reads TGTGCCAGCAGCTTAGGTTTCGCCTACAATGAGCAGTTCTTC.

V usage is TRBV27 and J usage is TRBJ1-2; no reliable D call. Trimming stripped 5 bases from V and 4 bases from J, with 14 bases between. Germline CDR1 and CDR2: MNHEY and SMNVEV (reference sequence). This CDR3 contains 14 residues. The CDR3 protein is CASSPDWTIYGYTF. CDR3 in DNA: TGTGCCAGCAGTCCGGACTGGACTATCTATGGCTACACCTTC.

This clone was counted a single time. The V and J genes are TRBV6-4 and TRBJ2-2; TRBD1 matches at 7 bases. V was clipped by 4 bases and J by 4 bases; unmatched bases: 6. The CDR3 is made up of 15 amino acids. Germline CDR1 MRHNA, CDR2 SNTAGT. The CDR3 is CASSVEGAGTGELFF. In nucleotides, the CDR3 is TGTGCCAGCAGTGTTGAGGGGGCCGGCACCGGGGAGCTGTTTTTT.

CDR3 nucleotide sequence: TGTGCCAGCAGCCTAGTTCAGTCGGTAGCCAAAAACATTCAGTACTTC. Protein product: CASSLVQSVAKNIQYF. The rearrangement uses TRBV11-2 and TRBJ2-4; no clear D gene. CDR3 length: 16 residues. Per the germline V gene, CDR1 is SGHAT and CDR2 is FQNNGV. V was shortened by 5 bases and J by 0 bases, with 14 bases between the two germline ends.

The rearrangement links TRBV11-2 to TRBJ2-5; a possible D gene is TRBD1 (6 bases). The CDR3 is 12 amino acids. In germline, CDR1 is SGHAT, CDR2 FQNNGV. Trimming cost V 5 bases and J 3 bases, with 7 bases left between them. The CDR3 bases are TGTGCCAGCAGCAGGACAGAAGAGACCCAGTACTTC. It yields the protein CASSRTEETQYF.

The chain carries TRBV2 and TRBJ2-3, with TRBD2 matching over 12 bases. The germline CDR1 and CDR2 sequences are SNHLY and FYNNEI. Trimming removed 6 bases from V and 6 bases from J; junction bases left unmatched: 7. The CDR3 runs to 15 residues. DNA of the CDR3: TGTGCCAGCAGCGTACTAGCGGGGGGAGGGGATACGCAGTATTTT. Its translation is CASSVLAGGGDTQYF.

The rearrangement joins TRBV24-1 to TRBJ2-2; the match to TRBD2 covers 10 bases. V was pared by 3 bases and J by 4 bases, with 7 bases of the junction left unmatched. The CDR3 contains 17 residues. CDR1 is KGHDR and CDR2 is SFDVKD in the germline V gene. The CDR3 reads CATSDAGLAHFTGELFF. The CDR3 DNA reads TGTGCCACCAGTGATGCGGGACTAGCGCACTTCACCGGGGAGCTGTTTTTT.

The J gene is TRBJ1-2, the V gene TRBV18; 7 bases fit TRBD1. From germline, CDR1 is KGHSH and CDR2 LQKENI. The V and J ends lost 4 bases and 10 bases, in that order; junction bases with no gene match: 6. The CDR3 loop spans 12 amino acids. The CDR3 nucleotides are TGTGCCAGCTCACTACGGGACAGCCACTACACCTTC. Translating it yields CASSLRDSHYTF.